This T cell receptor (beta chain) comes out of a study of T cell clones after liver transplantation. Across the whole study: Immunosuppression withdrawal was tried within 2 years after liver transplantation in this trial. Without induction therapy, subjects received standard immunosuppression until 12-24 months post-transplant. Tolerance: complete withdrawal held at least one year, liver enzymes staying within twice normal. Study results and caveats: These preliminary findings come from unstandardized post-transplant sampling times.

Sequenced by immunoSEQ multiplex PCR; TCRdb stores in-frame clones only, minus some. This repertoire shows 12,000 to 15,000 clones, nearly 95% found once; its top ten account for roughly half. In regard to this clone: The antigen remains undetermined.

Looked up from germline, CDR1 is MGHRA and CDR2 is YSYEKL. The CDR3 is 16 amino acids. Trimming pared 4 bases from V and 1 base from J, leaving 14 bases between. The chain recombines TRBV4-1 with TRBJ2-4, with D tentatively TRBD2 (6 bases). The sequence came from a human donor who received a liver transplant. The specimen comprised CD8+ T cells from blood, sampled before liver transplant. This CDR3 is CASSPRWGDAKNIQYF. CDR3 bases: TGCGCCAGCAGCCCCAGGTGGGGGGATGCCAAAAACATTCAGTACTTC.